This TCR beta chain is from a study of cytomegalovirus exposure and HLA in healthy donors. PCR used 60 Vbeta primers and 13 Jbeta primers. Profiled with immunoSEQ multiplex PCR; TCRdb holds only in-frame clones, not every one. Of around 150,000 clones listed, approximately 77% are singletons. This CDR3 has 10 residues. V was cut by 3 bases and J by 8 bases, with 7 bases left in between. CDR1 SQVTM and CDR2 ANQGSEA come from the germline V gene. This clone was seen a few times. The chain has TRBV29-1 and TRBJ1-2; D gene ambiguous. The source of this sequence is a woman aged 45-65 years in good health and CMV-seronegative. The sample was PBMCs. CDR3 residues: CSVDASGYTF. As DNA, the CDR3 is TGCAGCGTTGATGCGTCCGGCTACACCTTC.